This T cell receptor (beta chain) was sequenced during a study of cytomegalovirus exposure and HLA in healthy donors. The study ran its PCR with 60 Vbeta and 13 Jbeta primers. Produced via immunoSEQ multiplex PCR; TCRdb's table is partial and in-frame only. The sample consists of 100,000 to 120,000 clones, approximately 79% of them appearing once. Germline lookup yields CDR1 SGHDT and CDR2 YYEEEE. This CDR3 is 17 amino acids long. Trimming removed 0 bases from V and 2 bases from J, with 16 bases in between. The sample comprised PBMCs. This chain connects TRBV5-6 to TRBJ2-3, with D maybe TRBD2 (6 bases). The TCR comes from a man aged 25-45 years in good health and CMV-seropositive. CDR3 bases: TGTGCCAGCAGCTTGGCGCTTGGGCTAGCGCTCACAGATACGCAGTATTTT. This gives the protein CASSLALGLALTDTQYF.